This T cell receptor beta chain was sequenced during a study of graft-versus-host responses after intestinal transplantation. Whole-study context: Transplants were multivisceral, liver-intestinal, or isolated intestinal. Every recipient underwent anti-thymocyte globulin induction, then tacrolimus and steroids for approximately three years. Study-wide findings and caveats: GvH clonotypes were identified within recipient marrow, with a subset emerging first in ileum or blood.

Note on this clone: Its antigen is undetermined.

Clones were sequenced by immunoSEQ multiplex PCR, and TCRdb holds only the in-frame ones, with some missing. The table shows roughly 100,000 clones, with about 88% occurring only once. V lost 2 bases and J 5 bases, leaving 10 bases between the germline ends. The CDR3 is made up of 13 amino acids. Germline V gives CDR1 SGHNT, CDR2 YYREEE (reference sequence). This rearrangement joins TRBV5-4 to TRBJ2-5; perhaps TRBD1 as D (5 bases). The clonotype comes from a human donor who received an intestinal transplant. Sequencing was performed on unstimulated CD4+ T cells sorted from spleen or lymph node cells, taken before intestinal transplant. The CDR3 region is CASSFLGVETQYF. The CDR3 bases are TGTGCCAGCAGCTTTTTAGGGGTGGAGACCCAGTACTTC.